Below, 21 T cell receptor beta chains from the same sample are listed, as sequenced in a study of CD8 T cells in Susac syndrome. Random-hexamer reverse transcription was applied to roughly 0.45 to 1 ug RNA. TCRdb reprocessed the immunoSEQ multiplex PCR reads via MiXCR and lists one record per CDR3 protein. The table has around 140,000 distinct CDR3 sequences, about 95% seen once; the top ten hold 0.11%. The specimen was CD4+ T cells from PBMCs. Every receptor here comes from a human donor with multiple sclerosis.

The chain employs TRBV12-3 or TRBV12-4 and TRBJ1-5; 7 nucleotides agree with TRBD1. With V trimmed by 0 bases and J by 5 bases, 7 bases remained unmatched. The CDR3 contains 16 residues. The CDR3 bases are TGTGCCAGCAGTTTAGCGCCCCAGGGGGGATATCAGCCCCAGCATTTT. Its protein product is CASSLAPQGGYQPQHF.

The J gene is TRBJ1-5, the V gene TRBV4-3; D not certain. V lost 0 bases and J lost 2, with 8 bases in between. CDR1 and CDR2 from the germline V gene are LGHNA and YSLEER. The CDR3 is 15 residues long. The CDR3 DNA follows: TGCGCCAGCAGCCAAGATCGTGGACGCAATCAGCCCCAGCATTTT. It translates to CASSQDRGRNQPQHF.

The chain has TRBV6-6 and TRBJ2-7; tentatively, D is TRBD1 or TRBD2 (5 bases each). Trimming left V 2 bases short and J 5 bases short, with 16 bases between. The CDR3 runs to 15 residues. Germline V gene data show CDR1 as MNHNY and CDR2 as SVGAGI (reference sequence). CDR3 sequence (DNA): TGTGCCAGCAGTTACGGGACCGCGGGTGAAGACGAGCAGTACTTC. Translating gives CASSYGTAGEDEQYF.

This clonotype has just a few counts. V is TRBV29-1 and J is TRBJ2-2; 11 bases fit TRBD2. The ends lost 6 bases at V and 6 bases at J; junction bases unmatched: 12. The CDR3 loop spans 16 amino acids. Germline values: CDR1 SQVTM, CDR2 ANQGSEA. The CDR3 here is CSVGQSTSGSSGELFF. Written as DNA, the CDR3 is TGCAGCGTCGGCCAAAGTACTAGCGGGAGTTCCGGGGAGCTGTTTTTT.

V usage is TRBV30 and J usage is TRBJ1-3; D ambiguous. The CDR3 extends over 13 amino acids. Germline CDR1 is GTSNPN and CDR2 is SVGIG (reference sequence). Trimming left V 5 bases short and J 0 bases short, with 8 bases between. The CDR3 DNA sequence: TGTGCCTGGCTTAAGAGCTCTGGAAACACCATATATTTT. Amino acid sequence: CAWLKSSGNTIYF.

J is TRBJ2-7 and V is TRBV19, with a weak D call TRBD1 (6 bases). V was clipped by 10 bases and J by 0 bases, with 13 bases between them. Germline V gives CDR1 LNHDA, CDR2 SQIVND (reference sequence). The CDR3 extends over 13 amino acids. The CDR3 coding sequence is TGTGCCACTACGACAGGTAACTCCTACGAGCAGTACTTC. Translating it yields CATTTGNSYEQYF.

The CDR3 loop reads CASSLLHSTDTQYF. The CDR3 DNA reads as TGTGCCAGCAGCTTACTCCATAGCACAGATACGCAGTATTTT. The rearrangement uses TRBV7-9 and TRBJ2-3, with no clear D. Germline-derived CDR1 and CDR2 are SEHNR and FQNEAQ (reference sequence). V was pared by 2 bases and J by 0 bases, with 6 bases between. This CDR3 has 14 amino acids.

The V and J genes are TRBV3-1 and TRBJ1-2; TRBD1 might be the D (6 bases). V was shortened by 0 bases and J by 8 bases, with 13 bases between the two germline ends. Per germline, CDR1 LGHDT and CDR2 YNNKEL (reference sequence). The CDR3 length is 14 residues. The CDR3 DNA follows: TGTGCCAGCAGCCAAGATTCTCGGGGGCCCGGCTACACCTTC. Translating it yields CASSQDSRGPGYTF.

J is TRBJ2-4 and V is TRBV3-1; D remains unclear. V was cut by 0 bases and J by 3 bases, with 12 bases left in between. Germline values: CDR1 LGHDT, CDR2 YNNKEL (reference sequence). The length of the CDR3 is 16 residues. CDR3 bases: TGTGCCAGCAGCCAAGAGAACACCAGGTACAAAAACATTCAGTACTTC. Protein: CASSQENTRYKNIQYF.

Written as DNA, the CDR3 is TGTGCCATCAGTGAGGGCAGGGGGAGGAATGAGCAGTTCTTC. Its translation is CAISEGRGRNEQFF. The chain couples TRBV10-3 to TRBJ2-1, with a tentative D call TRBD1 (7 bases). V lost 2 bases and J 7 bases, leaving 12 bases between the germline ends. The CDR3 has 14 amino acids. CDR1 ENHRY and CDR2 SYGVKD come from the germline V gene.

The V and J genes are TRBV20-1 and TRBJ2-3; D is perhaps TRBD2 (6 bases). V shed 7 bases and J shed 5 bases, with 13 bases lying between them. Looked up from germline, CDR1 is DFQATT and CDR2 is SNEGSKA (reference sequence). The CDR3 spans 12 residues. The CDR3 reads CSGGVAGDTQYF. The CDR3 nucleotides are TGCAGTGGGGGGGTTGCGGGAGATACGCAGTATTTT.

The genes are TRBV18 and TRBJ2-1, with 11 bases that match TRBD1. This CDR3 contains 16 residues. V lost 1 base and J lost 4; bases outside the gene matches: 3. Per the germline V gene, CDR1 is KGHSH and CDR2 is LQKENI. The CDR3 nucleotides are TGTGCCAGCTCACCACAGGGACAGGGGGTTTACAATGAGCAGTTCTTC. Protein product: CASSPQGQGVYNEQFF.

This chain links TRBV10-3 with TRBJ2-4; D is unclear. Germline V lookup: CDR1 ENHRY, CDR2 SYGVKD. The ends were cut back, 10 bases at V and 2 bases at J, with 15 bases in the middle. The CDR3 sequence is 14 residues long. In nucleotides, the CDR3 is TGTGCCAGTCTGGACGGTCACTCCAAAAACATTCAGTACTTC. This gives the protein CASLDGHSKNIQYF.

Notes on this clonotype: Mismatch with germline at one junction end may stem from a read error. The gene calls are TRBV6-6 and TRBJ2-1; possibly TRBD2 for D (6 bases). The germline CDR1 and CDR2 sequences are MNHNY and SVGAGI (reference sequence). The CDR3 length is 13 residues. The CDR3 loop is CASSSSTGAWGVF. The CDR3 nucleotides are TGTGCCAGCAGTTCCTCTACCGGGGCCTGGGGGGTCTTC.

V gene TRBV11-3 combines with J gene TRBJ2-7; TRBD2 aligns across 8 bases. The CDR3 runs to 12 residues. Germline V gene sequence: CDR1 SGHNT, CDR2 YENEEA. J was trimmed by 9 bases and V by 5 bases; bases with no gene match: 6. CDR3 in DNA: TGTGCCAGCAGCGGGGCCGGGGGGGCGCAGTACTTC. It is translated as CASSGAGGAQYF.

CDR3 amino acids: CASSPWTSGNNEQFF. Written as DNA, the CDR3 is TGTGCCAGCAGTCCTTGGACTAGCGGTAACAATGAGCAGTTCTTC. This chain uses TRBV28 with TRBJ2-1, with 10 nucleotides matching TRBD2. Per germline, CDR1 MDHEN and CDR2 SYDVKM. The trim removed 5 bases at V and 5 bases at J, leaving 6 bases unmatched. CDR3 length: 15 amino acids.

J is TRBJ1-1 and V is TRBV6-5; no clear D. V shed 2 bases and J shed 1 base, with 5 bases lying between them. CDR3 length: 13 residues. Per the germline V gene, CDR1 is MNHEY and CDR2 is SVGAGI. CDR3 DNA: TGTGCCAGCAGTTACGAGTCGAACACTGAAGCTTTCTTT. Residues: CASSYESNTEAFF.

The CDR3 region has the DNA TGTGCCAGCGGTGCGGGCCATGGCTACACCTTC. This gives the protein CASGAGHGYTF. This sequence joins TRBV6-5 and TRBJ1-2, with D unclear. CDR1 and CDR2 (germline): MNHEY, SVGAGI. The CDR3 contains 11 residues. Trimming shortened V by 8 bases and J by 6 bases, and 10 bases separated the two germline ends.

The V call is TRBV7-9, the J call TRBJ2-3, with TRBD2 identical over 10 bases. Germline CDR1 SEHNR, CDR2 FQNEAQ (reference sequence). The CDR3 loop spans 19 amino acids. Germline trimming cut 3 bases from V and 5 bases from J; bases unmatched to any gene: 17. For the CDR3, the DNA is TGTGCCAGCAGCTTCGGCTTACTAGCGGGGAGGGAGCTCCTAGATACGCAGTATTTT. Translating gives CASSFGLLAGRELLDTQYF.

The chain combines TRBV27 with TRBJ2-3, with 8 bases matching TRBD2. The CDR3 loop spans 18 amino acids. Germline V gene lookup returns CDR1 MNHEY and CDR2 SMNVEV (reference sequence). Trimming removed 6 bases from V and 2 bases from J; junction bases left unmatched: 16. The CDR3 loop is CASSRLSGLAGLTDTQYF. DNA of the CDR3: TGTGCCAGCAGCCGTCTCTCCGGACTAGCAGGCCTCACAGATACGCAGTATTTT.

The genes are TRBV12-3 or TRBV12-4 and TRBJ1-1; D gene unclear. The CDR3 totals 13 residues. V lost 6 bases to trimming and J lost 2 bases, with 10 bases between them. CDR3: CASSKTANTEAFF. The CDR3 coding sequence is TGTGCCAGCAGCAAGACGGCTAACACTGAAGCTTTCTTT.